Below are 18 T cell receptor beta chains sequenced from a single sample in a study of cytomegalovirus exposure and HLA in healthy donors. Only in-frame clones appear in the TCRdb table, and some are missing; sequencing was by immunoSEQ multiplex PCR. Among 150,000 to 200,000 clones, approximately 96% were seen once, and the ten largest hold 0.89%. Sequenced: PBMCs. Source of these receptors: a woman under 30 in good health and CMV-seronegative.

This clone has a single count. The chain is built from TRBV7-2 and TRBJ2-3; D is ambiguous. Germline V gives CDR1 SGHTA, CDR2 FQGNSA. V was clipped by 4 bases and J by 3 bases, with 5 bases between them. The CDR3 length is 12 residues. The CDR3 is CASSYRTDTQYF. The CDR3 DNA reads as TGTGCCAGCAGCTACAGAACAGATACGCAGTATTTT.

This chain links TRBV27 with TRBJ2-1, with 9 nucleotides matching TRBD1. Germline lookup yields CDR1 MNHEY and CDR2 SMNVEV (reference sequence). Trimming removed 3 bases from V and 6 bases from J; junction bases left unmatched: 9. The CDR3 has 16 residues. The CDR3 region is CASSFGTGGRGNEQFF. DNA for the CDR3: TGTGCCAGCAGTTTCGGTACAGGGGGCCGGGGCAATGAGCAGTTCTTC.

This sequence joins TRBV11-2 and TRBJ1-1; D unresolved. Germline values: CDR1 SGHAT, CDR2 FQNNGV. Deletions cut 2 bases from V and 4 bases from J, with 5 bases between. The CDR3 extends over 12 amino acids. In nucleotides, the CDR3 is TGTGCCAGCAGCTTAATGAGCACTGAAGCTTTCTTT. Amino acid sequence: CASSLMSTEAFF.

The V call is TRBV7-3, the J call TRBJ2-3; TRBD1 is a possible D gene (6 bases). Looked up from germline, CDR1 is SGHTA and CDR2 is FQGTGA. Deletions cut 5 bases from V and 0 bases from J, with 12 bases between. CDR3 length: 15 amino acids. The CDR3 sequence is CASSEDRTSTDTQYF. The CDR3 DNA is TGTGCCAGCAGCGAGGACAGAACTAGCACAGATACGCAGTATTTT.

This clone was detected only once. V usage is TRBV5-4 and J usage is TRBJ2-5; no clear D gene. V lost 2 bases, J lost 4 bases, and 6 bases lay in between. CDR3 length: 12 residues. Germline V CDR1 and CDR2: SGHNT, YYREEE (reference sequence). Here the CDR3 reads CASSLASETQYF. CDR3 bases: TGTGCCAGCAGCTTAGCGTCAGAGACCCAGTACTTC.

The chain joins TRBV28 to TRBJ1-2, with TRBD1 matching 7 bases. This CDR3 comprises 15 residues. Germline CDR1 and CDR2: MDHEN and SYDVKM. V lost 3 bases to trimming and J lost 3 bases; unmatched junction nucleotides: 7. This chain's CDR3 is CASSLMDRPYYGYTF. The CDR3 DNA reads as TGTGCCAGCAGTTTGATGGACAGGCCTTACTATGGCTACACCTTC.

The chain joins TRBV29-1 to TRBJ2-1; 11 bases agree with TRBD2. CDR3 length equals 16 residues. V trimming: 4 bases; J trimming: 10 bases; junction bases outside the gene matches: 15. CDR1 is SQVTM, CDR2 ANQGSEA, per germline. CDR3 amino acids: CSVVPIAGGPSGEQFF. CDR3 in DNA: TGCAGCGTTGTCCCGATAGCGGGGGGGCCGTCCGGGGAGCAGTTCTTC.

The chain's CDR3 is CASSVAGGVSYNSPLHF. The CDR3 DNA is TGTGCCAGCAGCGTTGCGGGGGGGGTCTCCTATAATTCACCCCTCCACTTT. The genes are TRBV9 and TRBJ1-6; the D gene is possibly TRBD1 (5 bases). The CDR3 sequence is 17 residues long. The V gene lost 2 bases and the J gene lost 0 bases, with 12 bases spanning the gap. Germline V gene lookup returns CDR1 SGDLS and CDR2 YYNGEE.

The chain employs TRBV6-5 and TRBJ2-5; 11 positions match TRBD2. CDR1 is MNHEY, CDR2 SVGAGI, per germline. J lost 3 bases, V lost 7 bases, and 7 bases had no gene match. CDR3 size: 15 residues. The CDR3 DNA is TGTGCCAGCACCCTTAGCGGGGGGGCTGAAGAGACCCAGTACTTC. It encodes CASTLSGGAEETQYF.

The genes are TRBV5-4 and TRBJ2-3, with 8 bases identical to TRBD2. Germline CDR1 and CDR2: SGHNT and YYREEE (reference sequence). V lost 1 base and J lost 5; bases outside the gene matches: 6. This CDR3 comprises 15 residues. The CDR3 protein is CASSLPGGRGDTQYF. The CDR3 DNA is TGTGCCAGCAGCTTGCCGGGGGGGCGCGGAGATACGCAGTATTTT.

The chain joins TRBV6-1 to TRBJ2-5; TRBD1 might be the D (5 bases). The CDR3 is 16 residues long. V was cut by 0 bases and J by 4 bases, with 15 bases left in between. The germline gives CDR1 MNHNS, CDR2 SASEGT. The CDR3 region is CASSEAPAGLGETQYF. The CDR3 DNA reads TGTGCCAGCAGTGAAGCCCCAGCAGGGTTGGGAGAGACCCAGTACTTC.

The genes are TRBV9 and TRBJ1-4; 8 bases are a match to TRBD1. V shed 4 bases, J shed 8 bases, and the junction held 10 bases outside the gene matches. This CDR3 is 15 amino acids long. Germline assignment: CDR1 SGDLS and CDR2 YYNGEE. The CDR3 DNA follows: TGTGCCAGCAGCCTGGGACAGGCCAGTGGGGAAAAACTGTTTTTT. Its protein product is CASSLGQASGEKLFF.

The chain has TRBV18 and TRBJ1-2, with 9 positions matching TRBD1. The CDR3 has 16 amino acids. Germline V gives CDR1 KGHSH, CDR2 LQKENI. Germline trimming cut 6 bases from V and 4 bases from J; bases unmatched to any gene: 12. The CDR3 region has the DNA TGTGCCAGCTCCCCTCGGGCGGACAGGGGACCCTATGGCTACACCTTC. Amino acids: CASSPRADRGPYGYTF.

V and J are TRBV6-1 and TRBJ1-5; a weak D match, TRBD1 (6 bases). CDR1 is MNHNS, CDR2 SASEGT, per germline. CDR3 size: 13 residues. The V end lost 6 bases, the J end lost 4 bases, and 10 bases lay between the germline ends. DNA for the CDR3: TGTGCCAGCAGACGGGACACGAATCAGCCCCAGCATTTT. Translated, it gives CASRRDTNQPQHF.

This clone has more than one count but fewer than ten. The J gene is TRBJ1-2, the V gene TRBV29-1; D ambiguous. Trimming took 4 bases from V and 4 from J, leaving 7 bases between them. CDR1 is SQVTM, CDR2 ANQGSEA, per germline. This CDR3 has 11 amino acids. The CDR3 nucleotides are TGCAGCGTTGGAGTAGCCTATGGCTACACCTTC. Translating it yields CSVGVAYGYTF.

This chain links TRBV4-3 with TRBJ1-2; tentative D call: TRBD1 (6 bases). V was clipped by 3 bases and J by 4 bases, with 21 bases between them. CDR3 length: 17 amino acids. Germline assignment: CDR1 LGHNA and CDR2 YSLEER. CDR3 in DNA: TGCGCCAGCAGCCATGTAGACAGGATAAAGGCCCCCTATGGCTACACCTTC. Amino acid sequence: CASSHVDRIKAPYGYTF.

The chain carries TRBV5-6 and TRBJ2-7; TRBD2 aligns across 8 bases. The J segment lost 5 bases and the V segment lost 4 bases, leaving 11 bases of the junction unmatched. Germline assignment: CDR1 SGHDT and CDR2 YYEEEE. This CDR3 is 15 amino acids long. CDR3 bases: TGTGCCAGCAGCCTACAAGCGGGGGCGCCTCACGAGCAGTACTTC. Translation gives CASSLQAGAPHEQYF.

The V gene is TRBV4-3, the J gene TRBJ2-5, with a tentative D call TRBD2 (5 bases). The CDR3 runs 16 residues. Trimming pared 0 bases from V and 4 bases from J, leaving 15 bases between. From germline, CDR1 is LGHNA and CDR2 YSLEER. This CDR3 reads CASSQELRRGRETQYF. CDR3 sequence (DNA): TGCGCCAGCAGCCAAGAACTCCGGCGCGGGCGAGAGACCCAGTACTTC.